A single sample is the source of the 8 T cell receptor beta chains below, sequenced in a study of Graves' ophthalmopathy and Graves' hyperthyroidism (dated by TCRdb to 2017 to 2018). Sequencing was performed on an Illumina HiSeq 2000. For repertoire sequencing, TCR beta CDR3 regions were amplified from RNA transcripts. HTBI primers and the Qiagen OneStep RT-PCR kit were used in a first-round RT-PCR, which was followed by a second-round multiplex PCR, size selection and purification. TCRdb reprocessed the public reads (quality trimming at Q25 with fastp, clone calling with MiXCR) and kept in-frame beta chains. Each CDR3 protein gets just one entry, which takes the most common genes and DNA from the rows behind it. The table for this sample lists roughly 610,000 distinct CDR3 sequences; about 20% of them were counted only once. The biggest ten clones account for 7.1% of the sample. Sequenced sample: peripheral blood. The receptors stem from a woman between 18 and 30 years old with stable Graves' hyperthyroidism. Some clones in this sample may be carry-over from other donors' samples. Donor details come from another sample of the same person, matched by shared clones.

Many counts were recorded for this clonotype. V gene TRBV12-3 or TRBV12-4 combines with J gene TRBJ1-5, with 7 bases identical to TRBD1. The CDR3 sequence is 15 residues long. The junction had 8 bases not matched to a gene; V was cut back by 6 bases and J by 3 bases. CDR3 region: CASRSTGAFNQPQHF. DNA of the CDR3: TGTGCCAGCAGGTCCACAGGGGCCTTCAATCAGCCCCAGCATTTT.

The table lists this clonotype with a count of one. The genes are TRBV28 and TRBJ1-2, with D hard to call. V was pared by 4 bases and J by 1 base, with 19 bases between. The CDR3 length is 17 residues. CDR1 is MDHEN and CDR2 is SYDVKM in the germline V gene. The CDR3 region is CASSSPRRGRYNYGYTF. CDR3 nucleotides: TGTGCCAGCAGTTCCCCAAGACGTGGCAGATATAACTATGGCTACACCTTC.

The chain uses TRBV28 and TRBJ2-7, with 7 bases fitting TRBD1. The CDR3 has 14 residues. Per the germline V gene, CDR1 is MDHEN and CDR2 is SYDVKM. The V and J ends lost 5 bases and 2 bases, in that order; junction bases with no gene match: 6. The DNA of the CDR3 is TGTGCCAGCAGTCCAACAGGGGACACCTACGAGCAGTACTTC. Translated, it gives CASSPTGDTYEQYF.

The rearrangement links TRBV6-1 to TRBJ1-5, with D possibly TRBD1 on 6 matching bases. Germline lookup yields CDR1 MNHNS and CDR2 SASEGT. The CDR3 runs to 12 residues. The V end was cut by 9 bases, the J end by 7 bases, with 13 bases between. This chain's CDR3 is CASAGARQPQHF. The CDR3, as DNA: TGTGCCAGTGCAGGGGCAAGGCAGCCCCAGCATTTT.

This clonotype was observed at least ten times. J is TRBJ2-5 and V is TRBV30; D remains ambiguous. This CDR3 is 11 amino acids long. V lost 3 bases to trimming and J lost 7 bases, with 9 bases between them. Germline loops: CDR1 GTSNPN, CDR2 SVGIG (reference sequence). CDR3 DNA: TGTGCCTGGAGCCCTAGAGGGACCCAGTACTTC. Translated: CAWSPRGTQYF.

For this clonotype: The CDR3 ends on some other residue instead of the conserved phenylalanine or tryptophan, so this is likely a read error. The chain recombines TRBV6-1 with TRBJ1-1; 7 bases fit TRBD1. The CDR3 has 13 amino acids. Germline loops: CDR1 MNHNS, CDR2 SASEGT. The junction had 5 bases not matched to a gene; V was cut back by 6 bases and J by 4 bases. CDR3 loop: CASSLTGPTEAFV. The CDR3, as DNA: TGTGCCAGCAGCCTGACAGGGCCCACTGAAGCTTTCGTT.

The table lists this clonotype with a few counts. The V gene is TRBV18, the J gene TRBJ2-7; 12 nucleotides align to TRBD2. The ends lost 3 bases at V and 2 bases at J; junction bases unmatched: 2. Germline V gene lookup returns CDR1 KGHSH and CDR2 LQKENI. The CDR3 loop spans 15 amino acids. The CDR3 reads CASSPTSGSPYEQYF. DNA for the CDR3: TGTGCCAGCTCACCGACTAGCGGGAGCCCCTACGAGCAGTACTTC.

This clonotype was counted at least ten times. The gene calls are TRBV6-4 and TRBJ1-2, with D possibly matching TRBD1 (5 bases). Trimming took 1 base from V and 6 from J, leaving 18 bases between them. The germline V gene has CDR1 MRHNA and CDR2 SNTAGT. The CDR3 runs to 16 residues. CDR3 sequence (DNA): TGTGCCAGCAGTGACTTCTTCCGGGACCCTGGGGATGGCTACACCTTC. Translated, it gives CASSDFFRDPGDGYTF.